This T cell receptor (beta chain) was profiled in a study of T-cell reconstitution after alpha-beta-depleted transplantation in children. This clonotype occurred many times. The TCRbeta library was prepared with unique molecular identifiers. Each CDR3 protein gets one entry after TCRdb re-called the PCR reads with MiXCR. The sample has some 200,000 distinct CDR3 sequences; more than 7.5% are singletons. Germline V gene sequence: CDR1 SNHLY, CDR2 FYNNEI. After removal of 7 bases from V and 6 bases from J, the junction contained 3 bases not matched to a gene. This CDR3 contains 13 residues. The J gene is TRBJ2-1, the V gene TRBV2, with 10 nucleotides matching TRBD2. The sequence came from a human donor who donated a stem cell graft to a child with SCID. The sequencing here drew on PBMCs from the stem cell graft donor, taken from the stem cell graft. The CDR3 coding sequence is TGTGCCAGCAAAAGCGGGGGGGGCAATGAGCAGTTCTTC. Translating it yields CASKSGGGNEQFF.